The rows below give T cell receptor beta chains drawn from one sample of a study of cytomegalovirus exposure and HLA in healthy donors. The protocol was immunoSEQ multiplex PCR, while the TCRdb copy is restricted to in-frame clones and leaves out a portion. The sample records 190,000 or so clones, roughly four fifths being singletons. The sequencing sample was made of PBMCs. Source of these receptors: a woman younger than 35 in good health and CMV-seropositive. CDR3s include the opening cysteine and the closing phenylalanine or tryptophan. The D gene is left open where the match is weak. For some rows the clone size is stated as once, few or many, or as a class when expanded; others skip it.

j_call | d_call | clone_size | v_call | cdr3_nt | cdr3_aa
TRBJ1-6 | . | . | TRBV19 | TGTGCCAGTACCCCTGACACCATCAAATCACCCCTCCACTTT | CASTPDTIKSPLHF
TRBJ2-3 | TRBD2 | . | TRBV13 | TGTGCCAGCAGCTTAAGAGCGGGGGGGACAGATACGCAGTATTTT | CASSLRAGGTDTQYF
TRBJ1-4 | . | once | TRBV7-2 | TGTGCCAGCAGCTTAGGACAGCTATCAACTAATGAAAAACTGTTTTTT | CASSLGQLSTNEKLFF
TRBJ1-2 | . | . | TRBV18 | TGTGCCAGCTCACCACAACAGGGTAGCGAATCTTATGGCTACACCTTC | CASSPQQGSESYGYTF
TRBJ2-5 | . | . | TRBV5-1 | TGCGCCAGCAAACGGGGGTTGGGGGAGACCCAGTACTTC | CASKRGLGETQYF
TRBJ2-2 | . | . | TRBV4-2 | TGTGCCAGCAGCCAAGATCCCGGGGGTGCGGGTAACACCGGGGAGCTGTTTTTT | CASSQDPGGAGNTGELFF
TRBJ1-2 | . | . | TRBV19 | TGTGCCAGTAGTATACAACAGGGAAATGGCTACACCTTC | CASSIQQGNGYTF
TRBJ1-1 | . | once | TRBV11-2 | TGTGCCAGCAGCTCCCGATTGGGGATAAGGGGTCACACTGAAGCTTTCTTT | CASSSRLGIRGHTEAFF
TRBJ2-3 | . | . | TRBV20-1 | TGCAGTGCTCGTCGGGATACGCAGTATTTT | CSARRDTQYF
TRBJ2-3 | TRBD1 | . | TRBV9 | TGTGCCAGCACCCCAGGACAGGCGCCTACAGATACGCAGTATTTT | CASTPGQAPTDTQYF
TRBJ1-2 | . | once | TRBV2 | TGTGCCAGCTGGGACATACTCTATGGCTACACCTTC | CASWDILYGYTF
TRBJ1-4 | . | . | TRBV4-1 | TGCGCCAGCAGCCAAACCCCCCCAGGGACTAATGAAAAACTGTTTTTT | CASSQTPPGTNEKLFF
TRBJ2-1 | TRBD2 | . | TRBV5-4 | TGTGCCAGCAGCTTGTACGGGGGGGGTTACAATGAGCAGTTCTTC | CASSLYGGGYNEQFF
TRBJ1-6 | TRBD1 | . | TRBV19 | TGTGCCAGTAGTCCCCGCAATGACAGGGTGGTACCCCTCCACTTT | CASSPRNDRVVPLHF
TRBJ1-3 | . | . | TRBV27 | TGTGCCAGCAGACCCAACAGGCACTCTGGAAACACCATATATTTT | CASRPNRHSGNTIYF
TRBJ2-1 | . | . | TRBV19 | TGTGCCAGTAGCTCCCAGAGGCACAATGAGCAGTTCTTC | CASSSQRHNEQFF
TRBJ1-1 | . | once | TRBV5-1 | TGCGCCAGCAGCTTGGGACAGACCCTCATGAACACTGAAGCTTTCTTT | CASSLGQTLMNTEAFF
TRBJ2-1 | . | . | TRBV5-1 | TGCGCCAGCAGCCCAACAGGGACTACGAATGAGCAGTTCTTC | CASSPTGTTNEQFF
TRBJ1-1 | . | . | TRBV7-3 | TGTGCCAGCAGCGACCATGGGGGCTTGAACACTGAAGCTTTCTTT | CASSDHGGLNTEAFF
TRBJ1-6 | TRBD1 | few | TRBV10-2 | TGCGCCAGCAGTGAGAGTCTAACAGGGGTGGGAAATTCACCCCTCCACTTT | CASSESLTGVGNSPLHF
TRBJ2-3 | TRBD2 | . | TRBV6-1 | TGTGCCAGCAGTGAAGAATTTAGCGGGGGGACGCAGTATTTT | CASSEEFSGGTQYF
TRBJ1-5 | . | . | TRBV11-2 | TGTGCCAGCAGCTTAGCGCAGGGGCGCAATCAGCCCCAGCATTTT | CASSLAQGRNQPQHF
TRBJ1-2 | . | . | TRBV19 | TGTGCCAGTAGTACCGACATCCAGTTCTATGGCTACACCTTC | CASSTDIQFYGYTF
TRBJ1-4 | TRBD1 | . | TRBV7-8 | TGTGCCAGCAGCATATATTCCGGGACAGGTGATGAAAAACTGTTTTTT | CASSIYSGTGDEKLFF
TRBJ2-2 | TRBD1 | . | TRBV7-9 | TGTGCCAGCAGCGCCGACGGGACAGGGGTTACCACCGGGGAGCTGTTTTTT | CASSADGTGVTTGELFF
TRBJ1-4 | TRBD1 | . | TRBV15 | TGTGCCACCAGCAGAACAGGGGGCTCGGAAAAACTGTTTTTT | CATSRTGGSEKLFF
TRBJ2-5 | . | . | TRBV5-1 | TGCGCCAGCAGCTTGTATCTTCCGGGAGAGACCCAGTACTTC | CASSLYLPGETQYF
TRBJ2-3 | TRBD2 | . | TRBV5-4 | TGTGCCAGCAGCTTGGGGACTAGAACAGATACGCAGTATTTT | CASSLGTRTDTQYF
TRBJ2-4 | TRBD1 | . | TRBV7-9 | TGTGCCAGCAGCCCAGTGGACAGGGCACGAGCCAAAAACATTCAGTACTTC | CASSPVDRARAKNIQYF
TRBJ2-3 | TRBD1 | . | TRBV18 | TGTGCCAGCTCACCACTTCGGACAGGGAGCACAGATACGCAGTATTTT | CASSPLRTGSTDTQYF
TRBJ1-1 | . | once | TRBV2 | TGTGCCAGCAATAATGGACAAATGAACACTGAAGCTTTCTTT | CASNNGQMNTEAFF
TRBJ2-7 | TRBD2 | . | TRBV5-6 | TGTGCCAGCAGCTCGGGACTACTAAAGTACTACGAGCAGTACTTC | CASSSGLLKYYEQYF
TRBJ2-3 | TRBD2 | . | TRBV6-1 | TGTGCCAGCCAAGCATGGGCGGGGGATGCAGATACGCAGTATTTT | CASQAWAGDADTQYF
TRBJ1-2 | TRBD1 | . | TRBV6-1 | TGTGCCAGCAGTGGACCCGTGACAGGGTCTAACTATGGCTACACCTTC | CASSGPVTGSNYGYTF
TRBJ2-1 | . | few | TRBV2 | TGTGCCAGCAGTGATCACTACAATGAGCAGTTCTTC | CASSDHYNEQFF
TRBJ1-2 | . | . | TRBV7-6 | TGTGCCAGCAGTTCCCAACAGGGAGCTAACTATGGCTACACCTTC | CASSSQQGANYGYTF
TRBJ2-5 | TRBD1 | . | TRBV2 | TGTGCCAGTAGTACCGGGACAGGGGGCGGCGAGACCCAGTACTTC | CASSTGTGGGETQYF
TRBJ2-2 | . | . | TRBV7-8 | TGTGCCAGCAGCCGTACAGGGTTCACCGGGGAGCTGTTTTTT | CASSRTGFTGELFF
TRBJ1-2 | . | few | TRBV11-2 | TGTGCCAGCAGCTTAGAGGCGGCCTATGGCTACACCTTC | CASSLEAAYGYTF
TRBJ2-3 | . | . | TRBV6-1 | TGTGCCACCGGAGTATTAGCGGCCACAGATACGCAGTATTTT | CATGVLAATDTQYF
TRBJ1-4 | . | . | TRBV6-6 | TGTGCCAGCAGTTACTCGATCGACAGTGAAAAACTGTTTTTT | CASSYSIDSEKLFF
TRBJ2-3 | TRBD2 | . | TRBV7-8 | TGTGCCAGCAGACGAATAGCGGGCCTCAACACAGATACGCAGTATTTT | CASRRIAGLNTDTQYF
TRBJ2-7 | . | . | TRBV19 | TGTGCCAGTAGTTCCCATCCCCGGGACAACTCCTACGAGCAGTACTTC | CASSSHPRDNSYEQYF
TRBJ2-3 | . | . | TRBV4-2 | TGTGCCAGCAGCTCGGGGGTCAGCACAGATACGCAGTATTTT | CASSSGVSTDTQYF
TRBJ1-1 | . | few | TRBV5-1 | TGCGCCAGCAGCTTGGATGGGAGTCCCACTGAAGCTTTCTTT | CASSLDGSPTEAFF
TRBJ2-1 | TRBD2 | . | TRBV27 | TGTGCCAGCAGTTTATTATGGACCGGGACTAGCGGTATCAATGAGCAGTTCTTC | CASSLLWTGTSGINEQFF
TRBJ2-3 | TRBD2 | few | TRBV9 | TGTGCCAGCAGCGTAGACCTAGCGGGGGGGCTATCGGATACGCAGTATTTT | CASSVDLAGGLSDTQYF
TRBJ2-2 | TRBD1 | . | TRBV19 | TGTGCCAGTAGTATCAAAGGGGGCCGCGGAACCGGGGAGCTGTTTTTT | CASSIKGGRGTGELFF
TRBJ2-1 | TRBD2 | . | TRBV5-1 | TGCGCCAGCAGCTACGAACCGACTAGCGTGGCGGACAATGAGCAGTTCTTC | CASSYEPTSVADNEQFF
TRBJ2-2 | TRBD2 | . | TRBV7-9 | TGTGCCAGCAGACCCGGTGGGGCTAGCGGGGGTTACACCGGGGAGCTGTTTTTT | CASRPGGASGGYTGELFF
TRBJ1-2 | . | . | TRBV5-1 | TGCGCCAGCAGCTTGGCCAACGGCGGGTGGGGAATGGATGGCTACACCTTC | CASSLANGGWGMDGYTF